Included here is one T cell receptor (beta chain) sequence, with context. This sample is drawn from a study of PD-1 blockade in mismatch repair-deficient tumors. Study information: All were previously treated, progressing patients with about 12 mismatch repair-deficient cancer types.

Only in-frame clones appear in the TCRdb table, and some are missing; sequencing was by immunoSEQ multiplex PCR. The data show around 30,000 clones, with 65% to 85% seen just once and 3% to 4% held by the top ten. J was trimmed by 6 bases and V by 9 bases; bases with no gene match: 20. The CDR3 has 16 residues. Germline assignment: CDR1 LNHDA and CDR2 SQIVND (reference sequence). The receptor's source is an adult with mismatch repair-deficient cancer. V gene TRBV19 combines with J gene TRBJ2-7; 7 bases are a match to TRBD1. The input for sequencing was PBMCs, taken approximately 6 weeks after starting pembrolizumab. The CDR3 is CASSRTGGLLGIEQYF. The CDR3 nucleotides read TGTGCCAGCTCTAGGACAGGCGGACTTCTAGGAATCGAGCAGTACTTC.